This T cell receptor (beta chain) is from a study of blood T cells in healthy people across ages. Findings and limits, study-wide: Across samples, TCR beta diversity tracked strongly with naive T cell percentage.

As regards this clonotype: The target antigen is unknown.

Germline CDR1 LGHDT, CDR2 YNNKEL (reference sequence). V lost 1 base and J lost 1, with 16 bases in between. This CDR3 is 17 amino acids long. For the second PCR, which ran for about 7 to 11 cycles, a sample-barcoded 5' primer and a J-beta primer mix were used. TCRdb re-derived calls from the 5' RACE reads in MiXCR, one entry per CDR3 protein. The sample lists 700,000 to 850,000 distinct CDR3 sequences; 36% were seen once. The clonotype was recovered from a man between 18 and 29 years old in good health. The sample consisted of blood. The chain has TRBV3-1 and TRBJ1-1, with D hard to call. This CDR3 is CASSQGIFGEENTEAFF. The CDR3 bases are TGTGCCAGCAGCCAAGGGATCTTCGGGGAGGAGAACACTGAAGCTTTCTTT.